This is a list of T cell receptor beta chains from one sample in a study of T cell responses to AZD1222 COVID-19 vaccine. TCRdb keeps only in-frame clones here, not all; method: immunoSEQ multiplex PCR. Among 120,000 or so clones listed, roughly 89% were seen once. The source was peripheral blood, collected on day 0 of AZD1222 vaccination. These receptors came from an adult in good health. The CDR3 runs from the conserved cysteine through the conserved F or W. The order of the fields is V gene, clone size, D gene, J gene, CDR3 protein, CDR3 DNA. D genes are given only for firm matches. Clone size is not always given. Where it is, it says once, few, many or a class for expanded clones.

>TRBV11-3|NA|NA|TRBJ1-5
CASSARQHEFQPQHF
TGTGCCAGCAGCGCGCGACAGCACGAGTTTCAGCCCCAGCATTTT
>TRBV6-5|NA|TRBD2|TRBJ2-1
CASTTSGPFWKQFF
TGTGCCAGCACTACTAGCGGGCCTTTCTGGAAGCAGTTCTTC
>TRBV5-4|few|NA|TRBJ1-1
CASSFFNRQVNTEAFF
TGTGCCAGCAGCTTTTTCAATCGACAGGTGAACACTGAAGCTTTCTTT
>TRBV1|NA|NA|TRBJ1-5
CTSSPASDRPSNQPQHF
TGCACCAGCAGCCCCGCGTCGGACAGACCTAGCAATCAGCCCCAGCATTTT
>TRBV18|NA|NA|TRBJ1-5
CASSPQTSTGGDNQPQHF
TGTGCCAGCTCACCACAGACTTCTACAGGCGGGGACAATCAGCCCCAGCATTTT
>TRBV4-3|NA|NA|TRBJ1-2
CASSQDPVPNYGYTF
TGCGCCAGCAGCCAAGATCCTGTTCCGAATTATGGCTACACCTTC
>TRBV3-1/TRBV3-2|NA|NA|TRBJ2-3
CASSQERMEAGTDTQYF
TGTGCCAGCAGCCAAGAAAGGATGGAGGCTGGCACAGATACGCAGTATTTT
>TRBV12-5|NA|NA|TRBJ1-4
CASGLGGLRGEKLFF
TGTGCTAGTGGTTTGGGCGGACTCCGGGGTGAAAAACTGTTTTTT
>TRBV6-1|NA|TRBD1|TRBJ1-2
CASSQQGANYGYTF
TGTGCCAGCAGCCAACAGGGGGCTAACTATGGCTACACCTTC
>TRBV5-1|NA|TRBD1|TRBJ1-1
CASSANRGPGTEAFF
TGCGCCAGCAGCGCTAACAGGGGGCCTGGCACTGAAGCTTTCTTT
>TRBV7-2|once|NA|TRBJ2-3
CASSLASLSTDTQYF
TGTGCCAGCAGCTTAGCGTCGCTTAGCACAGATACGCAGTATTTT
>TRBV5-1|NA|NA|TRBJ1-2
CASSPQGGIGRSGGYTF
TGCGCCAGCAGCCCCCAGGGAGGGATTGGAAGGTCGGGTGGCTACACCTTC
>TRBV27|NA|TRBD1|TRBJ2-6
CASRAGTGSSGANVLTF
TGTGCCAGCAGAGCCGGGACAGGGAGCTCTGGGGCCAACGTCCTGACTTTC
>TRBV9|NA|NA|TRBJ1-3
CASSVAGGLTYSGNTIYF
TGTGCCAGCAGCGTAGCTGGGGGACTGACTTACTCTGGAAACACCATATATTTT
>TRBV13|NA|TRBD1|TRBJ2-1
CASSRWAGQGEYEQFF
TGTGCCAGCAGCCGATGGGCGGGACAGGGGGAGTATGAGCAGTTCTTC
>TRBV18|NA|NA|TRBJ1-1
CASSPGGSTEAFF
TGTGCCAGCTCACCGGGGGGGAGCACTGAAGCTTTCTTT
>TRBV24-1|NA|NA|TRBJ1-5
CATSAGPGPQHF
TGTGCCACCAGTGCAGGGCCGGGGCCCCAGCATTTT
>TRBV19|few|NA|TRBJ1-5
CASSTGTRGQPQHF
TGTGCCAGTAGTACCGGGACTCGAGGGCAGCCCCAGCATTTT
>TRBV19|NA|NA|TRBJ1-6
CASSIRDSPLHF
TGTGCCAGTAGTATCCGGGATTCACCCCTCCACTTT
>TRBV5-1|NA|NA|TRBJ1-1
CASSWTAALNTEAFF
TGCGCCAGCAGCTGGACAGCCGCCTTGAACACTGAAGCTTTCTTT
>TRBV4-2|NA|TRBD2|TRBJ2-5
CASSQREVTSGRAETQYF
TGTGCCAGCAGCCAGCGAGAGGTAACTAGCGGGAGGGCAGAGACCCAGTACTTC
>TRBV7-2|few|NA|TRBJ2-7
CASSLEPTSSYEQYF
TGTGCCAGCAGCTTGGAGCCAACGAGCTCCTACGAGCAGTACTTC
>TRBV10-3|NA|NA|TRBJ2-3
CAISVGVYTDTQYF
TGTGCCATCAGTGTAGGGGTCTACACAGATACGCAGTATTTT
>TRBV27|NA|NA|TRBJ1-4
CASRPAATNEKLFF
TGTGCCAGCAGACCCGCGGCAACTAATGAAAAACTGTTTTTT
>TRBV4-3|NA|NA|TRBJ1-2
CASSQDPGSSGYTF
TGCGCCAGCAGCCAAGATCCGGGATCGAGCGGCTACACCTTC
>TRBV18|NA|NA|TRBJ2-2
CASSSGQYGTGELFF
TGTGCCAGCTCATCCGGACAGTACGGCACCGGGGAGCTGTTTTTT
>TRBV2|NA|NA|TRBJ2-1
CASSGGRGVNEQFF
TGTGCCAGCAGTGGGGGGCGCGGGGTTAACGAGCAGTTCTTC
>TRBV27|NA|NA|TRBJ2-1
CASSFPEFF
TGTGCCAGCAGTTTCCCTGAGTTCTTC
>TRBV5-4|NA|NA|TRBJ1-1
CASSKGTANTEAFF
TGTGCCAGCAGCAAGGGGACGGCGAACACTGAAGCTTTCTTT
>TRBV3-1/TRBV3-2|NA|NA|TRBJ1-2
CASSQEEGRGYTF
TGTGCCAGCAGCCAGGAGGAGGGGCGCGGCTACACCTTC
>TRBV21-1|NA|NA|TRBJ1-1
CAPWLGNTEAFF
TGTGCCCCTTGGTTGGGGAACACTGAAGCTTTCTTT
>TRBV3-1/TRBV3-2|NA|TRBD2|TRBJ2-7
CASSKGLAGAAYEQYF
TGTGCCAGCAGCAAGGGACTAGCGGGCGCAGCCTACGAGCAGTACTTC
>TRBV6-5|NA|NA|TRBJ1-1
CASSSGQSWNTEAFF
TGTGCCAGCAGTTCTGGACAGAGCTGGAACACTGAAGCTTTCTTT
>TRBV12-5|NA|TRBD1|TRBJ2-2
CASGFLLTGEPFLNTGELFF
TGTGCTAGTGGTTTTTTATTAACAGGGGAACCATTCTTGAACACCGGGGAGCTGTTTTTT
>TRBV7-9|NA|NA|TRBJ2-5
CASSTEGLQETQYF
TGTGCCAGCAGCACAGAGGGGCTCCAAGAGACCCAGTACTTC
>TRBV6-2/TRBV6-3|NA|NA|TRBJ2-1
CASSYEISSYNEQFF
TGTGCCAGCAGTTATGAGATCAGCTCCTACAATGAGCAGTTCTTC
>TRBV3-1/TRBV3-2|NA|NA|TRBJ1-5
CASSQGAGGRVQPQHF
TGTGCCAGCAGCCAAGGGGCCGGAGGAAGGGTCCAGCCCCAGCATTTT
>TRBV7-9|NA|NA|TRBJ2-7
CASSPGNRDLPHEQYF
TGTGCCAGCAGCCCGGGAAACCGGGACCTCCCCCACGAGCAGTACTTC
>TRBV6-2/TRBV6-3|NA|NA|TRBJ2-1
CASSYGAATYNEQFF
TGTGCCAGCAGTTACGGAGCGGCTACCTACAATGAGCAGTTCTTC
>TRBV19|NA|NA|TRBJ2-1
CASSRDAAPYNEQFF
TGTGCCAGTAGCAGGGACGCAGCACCCTACAATGAGCAGTTCTTC
>TRBV19|once|TRBD1|TRBJ1-5
CASSATGGHQPQHF
TGTGCCAGTAGTGCAACAGGGGGGCATCAGCCCCAGCATTTT
>TRBV5-1|NA|TRBD2|TRBJ2-5
CASSPGLAGMETQYF
TGCGCCAGCAGCCCAGGACTAGCGGGAATGGAGACCCAGTACTTC
>TRBV5-5|NA|TRBD2|TRBJ2-7
CASSLGLAGGSSEQYF
TGTGCCAGCAGCTTGGGACTAGCGGGAGGCTCGAGCGAGCAGTACTTC
>TRBV12-3/TRBV12-4|NA|NA|TRBJ2-5
CASSSRVRETQYF
TGTGCCAGCAGTTCCAGGGTGAGAGAGACCCAGTACTTC
>TRBV6-2/TRBV6-3|NA|TRBD1|TRBJ2-1
CASSKQGASYNEQFF
TGTGCCAGCAGCAAACAGGGGGCTTCCTACAATGAGCAGTTCTTC